A selection of T cell receptor beta chains follows, all from one sample in a study of brain metastases from non-small cell lung cancer. Profiling relied on immunoSEQ multiplex PCR, and the TCRdb table lists in-frame clones only, not all of them. The sample shows some 4,500 clones, roughly 85% of them seen only once. Sequencing was performed on primary lung tumor tissue. Source of these receptors: a donor at least 40 years old with non-small cell lung cancer. Both conserved end residues are part of each CDR3. A D gene is named only where the DNA matches it firmly. Some rows mark clone size as missing; the rest say once, few, many or name a class of expanded clone.

V	size	D	J	CDR3	DNA
TRBV6-2/TRBV6-3	.	TRBD1	TRBJ1-1	CASSYSPGQGALTEAFF	TGTGCCAGCAGTTACTCCCCAGGACAGGGGGCACTCACTGAAGCTTTCTTT
TRBV4-1	once	.	TRBJ1-4	CASSQDRSLLNNEKLFF	TGCGCCAGCAGCCAAGATCGGTCCCTCCTAAACAATGAAAAACTGTTTTTT
TRBV28	.	.	TRBJ2-1	CASSFERRGDEQFF	TGTGCCAGCAGTTTTGAAAGGAGGGGTGATGAGCAGTTCTTC
TRBV27	.	.	TRBJ1-1	CASSLFARSTEAFF	TGTGCCAGCAGTTTATTCGCGCGGAGCACTGAAGCTTTCTTT
TRBV2	.	TRBD1	TRBJ1-1	CASSASRQGGTEAFF	TGTGCCAGCAGTGCGTCTCGACAGGGGGGCACTGAAGCTTTCTTT
TRBV9	.	.	TRBJ2-7	CASSVATNSYEQYF	TGTGCCAGCAGCGTAGCTACCAACAGCTACGAGCAGTACTTC
TRBV18	.	.	TRBJ1-1	CASSQIGGTEAFF	TGTGCCAGCTCCCAAATAGGGGGGACTGAAGCTTTCTTT
TRBV19	.	.	TRBJ2-5	CASSTRERETQYF	TGTGCCAGTAGCACTCGGGAGAGGGAGACCCAGTACTTC
TRBV29-1	.	TRBD1	TRBJ1-2	CSVDGAGGNYGYTF	TGCAGCGTTGATGGGGCAGGGGGTAACTATGGCTACACCTTC
TRBV28	.	.	TRBJ2-7	CASIPGGSYEQYF	TGTGCCAGCATCCCAGGGGGGTCCTACGAGCAGTACTTC
TRBV28	.	TRBD1	TRBJ2-5	CASSITGGLRETQYF	TGTGCCAGCAGTATAACAGGGGGGCTACGAGAGACCCAGTACTTC
TRBV5-6	.	.	TRBJ2-1	CASSAWTLYNEQFF	TGTGCCAGCAGCGCATGGACTTTATACAATGAGCAGTTCTTC
TRBV5-1	.	.	TRBJ2-1	CASSRDLYNEQFF	TGCGCCAGCAGCAGGGACTTATACAATGAGCAGTTCTTC
TRBV10-3	.	.	TRBJ2-1	CAILTGPGNEQFF	TGTGCCATCCTGACAGGCCCGGGTAATGAGCAGTTCTTC
TRBV2	.	.	TRBJ2-2	CASTNERIGELFF	TGTGCCAGCACGAATGAACGAATCGGGGAGCTGTTTTTT
TRBV5-6	.	.	TRBJ1-2	CASSFQSEIYGYTF	TGTGCCAGCAGCTTCCAATCGGAGATCTATGGCTACACCTTC
TRBV5-6	.	.	TRBJ1-5	CASSFWARDNQPQHF	TGTGCCAGCAGCTTCTGGGCGAGGGACAATCAGCCCCAGCATTTT
TRBV10-2	.	.	TRBJ2-4	CATTRQIAKNIQYF	TGCGCCACGACTAGGCAGATAGCCAAAAACATTCAGTACTTC
TRBV3-1/TRBV3-2	.	.	TRBJ1-2	CASSQRARVSGANYSYTF	TGTGCCAGCAGCCAGAGAGCCAGGGTCAGTGGGGCTAACTATAGCTACACCTTC
TRBV10-3	.	TRBD1	TRBJ2-2	CAISGIRQGDTGELFF	TGTGCCATCAGTGGAATACGACAGGGGGACACCGGGGAGCTGTTTTTT
TRBV27	.	.	TRBJ1-1	CASSFTGVAEAFF	TGTGCCAGCAGTTTTACAGGAGTGGCTGAAGCTTTCTTT
TRBV5-3	.	TRBD1	TRBJ1-2	CARPLVTGGNYGYTF	TGTGCCAGACCCCTAGTCACAGGGGGGAACTATGGCTACACCTTC
TRBV5-1	.	.	TRBJ2-7	CASSLPGINEQYF	TGCGCCAGCAGCTTGCCAGGGATCAACGAGCAGTACTTC
TRBV5-1	.	TRBD2	TRBJ2-1	CASSLLEASGPNEQFF	TGCGCCAGCAGCTTGCTAGAGGCTAGCGGGCCGAATGAGCAGTTCTTC
TRBV15	.	.	TRBJ1-5	CATSPQGRQPQHF	TGTGCCACCAGCCCACAGGGCCGGCAGCCCCAGCATTTT
TRBV5-1	.	.	TRBJ1-2	CASSLGSNYGYTF	TGCGCCAGCAGCTTAGGGTCCAACTATGGCTACACCTTC
TRBV28	.	.	TRBJ2-4	CASSSGAENIQYF	TGTGCCAGCAGTTCCGGGGCAGAAAACATTCAGTACTTC
TRBV29-1	.	.	TRBJ2-3	CSVSTLRQEITDTQYF	TGCAGCGTATCAACCCTTCGACAGGAGATCACAGATACGCAGTATTTT
TRBV5-1	.	TRBD2	TRBJ2-3	CASSLGTSATDTQYF	TGCGCCAGCAGCTTGGGGACTAGCGCCACAGATACGCAGTATTTT
TRBV6-1	.	TRBD1	TRBJ1-1	CASSEVQGAAQSF	TGTGCCAGCAGTGAAGTTCAGGGGGCTGCTCAGTCCTTT
TRBV18	.	TRBD1	TRBJ1-3	CASSPRQGRENTIYF	TGTGCCAGCTCACCACGACAGGGACGGGAAAACACCATATATTTT
TRBV10-3	few	.	TRBJ1-5	CAVQVASNQPQHF	TGTGCCGTACAAGTGGCTAGCAATCAGCCCCAGCATTTT
TRBV7-8	few	.	TRBJ2-6	CASSWGRSSGANVLTF	TGTGCCAGCAGCTGGGGACGCTCCTCTGGGGCCAACGTCCTGACTTTC
TRBV18	.	.	TRBJ2-3	CASGPRERTDTQYF	TGTGCCAGCGGACCCCGGGAGAGGACAGATACGCAGTATTTT
TRBV24-1	.	.	TRBJ2-7	CATSERASVSYEQYF	TGTGCCACCAGTGAACGGGCTAGCGTCTCCTACGAGCAGTACTTC
TRBV7-2	.	TRBD2	TRBJ2-5	CASSFGGGFGETQYF	TGTGCCAGCAGCTTTGGGGGGGGGTTTGGAGAGACCCAGTACTTC
TRBV9	.	TRBD2	TRBJ2-3	CASSPRLASSTDTQYF	TGTGCCAGCAGCCCCCGACTAGCATCTAGCACAGATACGCAGTATTTT
TRBV19	.	.	TRBJ1-2	CASSIQGTAPHGYTF	TGTGCCAGTAGTATTCAAGGGACGGCTCCCCATGGCTACACCTTC
TRBV19	.	.	TRBJ2-7	CASSLLGRSYEQYF	TGTGCCAGTAGCTTATTGGGACGAAGCTACGAGCAGTACTTC
TRBV5-1	.	.	TRBJ2-4	CASSTGPAGTKNIQYF	TGCGCCAGCAGCACCGGTCCGGCGGGTACCAAAAACATTCAGTACTTC
TRBV29-1	large	TRBD1	TRBJ2-5	CSVETGGGETQYF	TGCAGCGTTGAAACAGGGGGCGGGGAGACCCAGTACTTC
TRBV15	.	TRBD1	TRBJ1-3	CATSSGDRGSGNTIYF	TGTGCCACCAGCAGTGGGGACAGGGGCTCTGGAAACACCATATATTTT
TRBV28	.	.	TRBJ2-5	CASSFLGSGQETQYF	TGTGCCAGCAGTTTTCTCGGTAGCGGACAAGAGACCCAGTACTTC
TRBV19	.	.	TRBJ2-5	CASSPRSGGPQYF	TGTGCCAGTAGTCCCCGGTCCGGTGGGCCCCAGTACTTC
TRBV28	.	TRBD2	TRBJ2-7	CASRDSGRSYEQYF	TGTGCCAGCAGGGATAGCGGGAGGTCCTACGAGCAGTACTTC
TRBV2	.	.	TRBJ1-5	CASSMQYNQPQHF	TGTGCCAGCAGTATGCAGTACAATCAGCCCCAGCATTTT
TRBV6-1	once	.	TRBJ2-7	CASSEAHTVQGYEQYF	TGTGCCAGCAGTGAAGCTCACACAGTTCAAGGCTACGAGCAGTACTTC
TRBV24-1	.	.	TRBJ2-3	CATRGTSTDTQYF	TGTGCCACCAGGGGGACTAGCACAGATACGCAGTATTTT
TRBV24-1	.	TRBD1	TRBJ1-1	CATSPRDRTAEAFF	TGTGCCACCAGCCCGCGGGACAGAACGGCTGAAGCTTTCTTT
TRBV9	.	.	TRBJ2-2	CASSVVLERSGELFF	TGTGCCAGCAGCGTAGTCTTGGAGCGGTCCGGGGAGCTGTTTTTT
TRBV9	.	.	TRBJ2-2	CASSAEWNTGELFF	TGTGCCAGCAGCGCTGAATGGAACACCGGGGAGCTGTTTTTT